Presented here are 20 T cell receptor beta chains from one specimen sequenced in a study of OX40 agonist ivuxolimab in advanced cancers. The assay was immunoSEQ multiplex PCR, and TCRdb's table has in-frame clones only and misses some. The sample records more than 85,000 clones, over 75% being singletons. Sample: CD4+ or CD8+ T cells sorted from blood, taken in a trial of the OX40 agonist ivuxolimab. All receptors come from an adult with an advanced solid tumor such as melanoma, head and neck, liver or kidney cancer.

The chain links TRBV9 to TRBJ2-3; D not resolved. The germline V gene has CDR1 SGDLS and CDR2 YYNGEE. V lost 2 bases to trimming and J lost 0 bases, with 10 bases between them. The CDR3 extends over 15 amino acids. The CDR3 region has the DNA TGTGCCAGCAGCGTTGGTGCATCTAGCACAGATACGCAGTATTTT. Residues: CASSVGASSTDTQYF.

This clone was detected once. The CDR3 DNA reads as TGCGCCAGCAGCCCAGACTCGAGTGAAAACATTCAGTACTTC. Residues: CASSPDSSENIQYF. V usage is TRBV4-3 and J usage is TRBJ2-4; unclear D gene. Germline loops: CDR1 LGHNA, CDR2 YSLEER. Trimming left V 4 bases short and J 5 bases short, with 12 bases between. This CDR3 comprises 14 residues.

This clone was seen a handful of times. This chain links TRBV7-2 with TRBJ1-2, with D uncertain. CDR3 length equals 12 residues. Germline V lookup: CDR1 SGHTA, CDR2 FQGNSA. V was shortened by 1 base and J by 4 bases, with 4 bases between the two germline ends. CDR3 sequence reads: CASSLGTYGYTF. The CDR3 DNA reads TGTGCCAGCAGCTTAGGGACCTATGGCTACACCTTC.

This chain joins TRBV6-5 and TRBJ1-2; 9 bases match TRBD1. Germline CDR1 MNHEY, CDR2 SVGAGI. The length of the CDR3 is 15 residues. V shed 7 bases and J 6 bases; nucleotides not matched to a gene: 12. CDR3 loop: CASNQKFGTGHGYTF. The CDR3 DNA sequence: TGTGCCAGCAACCAAAAATTCGGGACAGGGCATGGCTACACCTTC.

V and J are TRBV21-1 and TRBJ2-1. TRBV21-1 is flagged as a pseudogene. The CDR3 loop spans 15 amino acids. As DNA, the CDR3 is TGTGCCAGCAGCATAGGGAAGGGATACTACAATGAGCAGTTCTTC. Its translation: CASSIGKGYYNEQFF.

The genes are TRBV7-2 and TRBJ2-3, with 10 bases lining up with TRBD2. The J segment lost 13 bases and the V segment lost 1 base, leaving 11 bases of the junction unmatched. Germline CDR1 is SGHTA and CDR2 is FQGNSA. CDR3 size: 15 residues. The CDR3: CASSLGGVEREGKYF. The CDR3 nucleotides read TGTGCCAGCAGCTTAGGTGGGGTCGAGCGGGAGGGGAAGTATTTT.

The V and J genes are TRBV2 and TRBJ1-1; perhaps TRBD1 as D (5 bases). Germline loops: CDR1 SNHLY, CDR2 FYNNEI. V dropped 3 bases and J dropped 4 bases, with 9 bases sitting between them. This CDR3 is 13 amino acids long. CDR3 sequence (DNA): TGTGCCAGCAGTGAGGCGGGGGGCACTGAAGCTTTCTTT. Its protein is CASSEAGGTEAFF.

The J gene is TRBJ1-1, the V gene TRBV28; 8 nucleotides align to TRBD1. This CDR3 region has 15 residues. Germline CDR1 reads MDHEN; CDR2 reads SYDVKM. Trimming at V came to 5 bases and at J to 1 base, leaving 6 bases not matched to a gene. For the CDR3, the DNA is TGTGCCAGCAGTGCATCCGGGACAGGGAACACTGAAGCTTTCTTT. Protein sequence: CASSASGTGNTEAFF.

The chain carries TRBV6-5 and TRBJ2-3; 12 nucleotides match TRBD2. The CDR3 sequence is 15 residues long. The V and J ends lost 4 bases and 7 bases, in that order; junction bases with no gene match: 6. Per germline, CDR1 MNHEY and CDR2 SVGAGI. This CDR3 is CASSSPTSGSYTQYF. The DNA of the CDR3 is TGTGCCAGCAGTTCCCCGACTAGCGGGAGTTATACGCAGTATTTT.

J is TRBJ2-1 and V is TRBV9, with TRBD2 matching over 10 bases. With V trimmed by 1 base and J by 2 bases, 0 bases remained unmatched. Per germline, CDR1 SGDLS and CDR2 YYNGEE. The CDR3 totals 15 residues. In DNA form, the CDR3 reads TGTGCCAGCAGCGTAACTAGCGGGACCTACAATGAGCAGTTCTTC. It is translated as CASSVTSGTYNEQFF. The variable domain in full, completed from reference TRBV9 and TRBJ2-1, reads DSGVTQTPKHLITATGQRVTLRCSPRSGDLSVYWYQQSLDQGLQFLIQYYNGEERAKGNILERFSAQQFPDLHSELNLSSLELGDSALYFCASSVTSGTYNEQFFGPGTRLTVL.

The chain recombines TRBV5-1 with TRBJ2-5; D ambiguous. Trimming removed 4 bases from V and 5 bases from J, with 12 bases in between. This CDR3 comprises 13 residues. Germline-derived CDR1 and CDR2 are SGHRS and YFSETQ. The CDR3 DNA is TGCGCCAGCAGCGTGACCCTAGGCGAGACCCAGTACTTC. Protein sequence: CASSVTLGETQYF.

The gene calls are TRBV5-6 and TRBJ2-7, with a possible D match to TRBD2 (7 bases). The CDR3 sequence is 14 residues long. Trimming cost V 6 bases and J 2 bases, with 15 bases left between them. CDR1 and CDR2 (germline): SGHDT, YYEEEE. CDR3 protein: CASTEGGKPYEQYF. The CDR3 DNA reads as TGTGCCAGCACAGAGGGGGGGAAACCCTACGAGCAGTACTTC.

This chain links TRBV5-1 with TRBJ2-1; no firm D call. The CDR3 is 13 amino acids. Germline values: CDR1 SGHRS, CDR2 YFSETQ. The V end was cut by 5 bases, the J end by 8 bases, with 14 bases between. The CDR3 loop reads CASRKALDDEQFF. CDR3 nucleotide sequence: TGCGCCAGCAGAAAAGCTCTAGACGATGAGCAGTTCTTC.

V and J are TRBV11-2 and TRBJ2-7, with D possibly matching TRBD2 (6 bases). V lost 2 bases and J lost 5, with 19 bases in between. CDR1 is SGHAT, CDR2 FQNNGV, per germline. The CDR3 extends over 16 amino acids. CDR3 DNA: TGTGCCAGCAGCTTACGGGGCGCCGGGAGTCTGAACGAGCAGTACTTC. It yields the protein CASSLRGAGSLNEQYF.

The chain is built from TRBV6-6 and TRBJ2-7; perhaps TRBD2 as D (5 bases). V was cut by 3 bases and J by 6 bases, with 15 bases left in between. The CDR3 consists of 14 residues. The germline V gene encodes CDR1 MNHNY and CDR2 SVGAGI (reference sequence). The CDR3 bases are TGTGCCAGCAGTTATATGGCTAGCAGTAGCGAGCAGTACTTC. This codes for CASSYMASSSEQYF.

A single count supports this clone. The rearrangement links TRBV6-6 to TRBJ2-1; no clear D gene. Germline assignment: CDR1 MNHNY and CDR2 SVGAGI (reference sequence). V shed 7 bases and J shed 9 bases, with 10 bases lying between them. The CDR3 spans 11 residues. DNA of the CDR3: TGTGCCAGCACCCGGGTCGGTGAGCAGTTCTTC. Amino acids: CASTRVGEQFF.

This chain uses TRBV2 with TRBJ2-3; D is undetermined. The CDR3 length is 14 residues. From germline, CDR1 is SNHLY and CDR2 FYNNEI. V was shortened by 2 bases and J by 5 bases, with 11 bases between the two germline ends. The CDR3 here is CASSETRLGDTQYF. CDR3 coding DNA: TGTGCCAGCAGTGAAACCCGACTGGGAGATACGCAGTATTTT.

This chain uses TRBV11-3 with TRBJ1-1, with D possibly TRBD1 on 5 matching bases. This CDR3 is built from 13 residues. The V and J ends lost 3 bases and 5 bases respectively, with 10 bases between them. Germline V gene lookup returns CDR1 SGHNT and CDR2 YENEEA. CDR3 DNA: TGTGCCAGCAGCTTCCAGGGAGCAACTGAAGCTTTCTTT. It specifies CASSFQGATEAFF.

The rearrangement uses TRBV5-4 and TRBJ2-1; TRBD1 aligns across 8 bases. Looked up from germline, CDR1 is SGHNT and CDR2 is YYREEE (reference sequence). The CDR3 has 17 amino acids. V lost 0 bases to trimming and J lost 7 bases; unmatched junction nucleotides: 12. As DNA, the CDR3 is TGTGCCAGCAGCTTGGGGGGCGGACAGGGATCCGGAAATGAGCAGTTCTTC. Amino acid sequence: CASSLGGGQGSGNEQFF.

V is TRBV2 and J is TRBJ1-3, with TRBD1 as a possible D gene (6 bases). Germline CDR1 SNHLY, CDR2 FYNNEI. The CDR3 is 14 residues long. V dropped 7 bases and J dropped 3 bases, with 13 bases sitting between them. The CDR3 is CASKGGGYGNTIYF. Here the CDR3 DNA reads TGTGCCAGCAAAGGAGGGGGTTATGGAAACACCATATATTTT. Complete variable domain (other parts from reference TRBV2 and TRBJ1-3): EPEVTQTPSHQVTQMGQEVILRCVPISNHLYFYWYRQILGQKVEFLVSFYNNEISEKSEIFDDQFSVERPDGSNFTLKIRSTKLEDSAMYFCASKGGGYGNTIYFGEGSWLTVV.